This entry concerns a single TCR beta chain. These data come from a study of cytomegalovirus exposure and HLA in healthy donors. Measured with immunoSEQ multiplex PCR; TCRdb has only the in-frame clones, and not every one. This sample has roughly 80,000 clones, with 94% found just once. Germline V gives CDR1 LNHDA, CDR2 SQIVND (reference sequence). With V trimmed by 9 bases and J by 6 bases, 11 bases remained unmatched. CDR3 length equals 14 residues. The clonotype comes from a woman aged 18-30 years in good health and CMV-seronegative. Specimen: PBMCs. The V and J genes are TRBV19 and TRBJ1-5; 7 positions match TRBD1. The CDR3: CASVTGQGRQPQHF. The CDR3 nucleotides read TGTGCCAGCGTGACAGGGCAGGGGCGTCAGCCCCAGCATTTT. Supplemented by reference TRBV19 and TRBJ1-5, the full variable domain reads DGGITQSPKYLFRKEGQNVTLSCEQNLNHDAMYWYRQDPGQGLRLIYYSQIVNDFQKGDIAEGYSVSREKKESFPLTVTSAQKNPTAFYLCASVTGQGRQPQHFGDGTRLSIL.